Listed below are T cell receptor beta chains from one sample, sequenced in a study of control samples from healthy donors and cancer patients. Clones were read by immunoSEQ multiplex PCR, and TCRdb kept only the in-frame ones, dropping some. Of 60,000 or so clones listed, 70% to 90% are singletons. The sample comprised blood. The receptors derive from a man aged 50-59 years in good health. CDR3s include the opening cysteine and the closing phenylalanine or tryptophan. D genes are given only for firm matches. Some rows mark clone size as missing; the rest say once, few, many or name a class of expanded clone.

v_call,j_call,d_call,clone_size,cdr3_nt,cdr3_aa
TRBV28,TRBJ2-7,NA,NA,TGTGCCAGCAGTTTTAGGCCCCGCGGGGAGCAGTACTTC,CASSFRPRGEQYF
TRBV3-1/TRBV3-2,TRBJ2-3,NA,NA,TGTGCCAGCAGCCTATCCACAGATACGCAGTATTTT,CASSLSTDTQYF
TRBV9,TRBJ2-3,TRBD2,once,TGTGCCAGCAGCGTAAGGTCTAGCGGGGTTGCAGATACGCAGTATTTT,CASSVRSSGVADTQYF
TRBV28,TRBJ1-6,NA,NA,TGTGCCAGCAGTTTAATTACAGGGCGATATAATTCACCCCTCCACTTT,CASSLITGRYNSPLHF
TRBV25-1,TRBJ1-1,NA,once,TGTGCCAGCAGTGAATTTGGGGTAGGGAACACTGAAGCTTTCTTT,CASSEFGVGNTEAFF
TRBV5-1,TRBJ2-4,NA,NA,TGCGCCAGCAGCTTGGCCCTGGAAAACATTCAGTACTTC,CASSLALENIQYF
TRBV7-8,TRBJ1-1,NA,NA,TGTGCCAGCAGCTTAGTACTCTACACTGAAGCTTTCTTT,CASSLVLYTEAFF
TRBV4-3,TRBJ2-7,NA,NA,TGCGCCAGCAGCCAAGGGCCCGGTGTGAGCCCCTACGAGCAGTACTTC,CASSQGPGVSPYEQYF
TRBV2,TRBJ2-3,TRBD2,NA,TGTGCCAGCGGACGACTAGCGGGAGACACAGATACGCAGTATTTT,CASGRLAGDTDTQYF
TRBV5-1,TRBJ2-1,TRBD2,NA,TGCGCCAGCAGCTTGGGGTTAGCGGGAGATCGGGAGCAGTTCTTC,CASSLGLAGDREQFF
TRBV27,TRBJ2-7,NA,NA,TGTGCCAGCAGTCCCACCCCCCCCCGTGTGCAGTACTTC,CASSPTPPRVQYF
TRBV3-1/TRBV3-2,TRBJ1-2,NA,NA,TGTGCCAGCAGCCAAGATAAGGGGCACTATGGCTACACCTTC,CASSQDKGHYGYTF
TRBV27,TRBJ2-2,NA,NA,TGTGCCAGCAGTTTACGAAGTGGGGGCGTCACCGGGGAGCTGTTTTTT,CASSLRSGGVTGELFF
TRBV19,TRBJ1-4,NA,NA,TGTGCCAGTAGTACGGGACCCCTTCTGGGAATTGAAAAACTGTTTTTT,CASSTGPLLGIEKLFF
TRBV10-3,TRBJ2-7,TRBD2,NA,TGTGCCATCAGTGACCATGCCTGGCGGGAGATCGACGAGCAGTACTTC,CAISDHAWREIDEQYF
TRBV3-1/TRBV3-2,TRBJ2-2,NA,NA,TGTGCCAGCAGCCCCTCGAGGAATTCCGGGGAGCTGTTTTTT,CASSPSRNSGELFF
TRBV19,TRBJ2-3,NA,NA,TGTGCCAGTAGTATTGACGGATCAGCCAGCACAGATACGCAGTATTTT,CASSIDGSASTDTQYF
TRBV6-2/TRBV6-3,TRBJ2-1,TRBD1,NA,TGTGCCAGCAGTTACAAACCCCCGGGACAGAACAATGAGCAGTTCTTC,CASSYKPPGQNNEQFF
TRBV29-1,TRBJ2-7,TRBD2,once,TGCAGCGTTTCCTCCGGGAGCGGGGGAATCTCCTACGAGCAGTACTTC,CSVSSGSGGISYEQYF
TRBV5-1,TRBJ2-7,NA,NA,TGCGCCAGCAGCGCGTCCTACGAGCAGTACTTC,CASSASYEQYF
TRBV4-1,TRBJ2-5,NA,NA,TGCGCCAGCAGCCAAGACGGGACTGTCCAAGAGACCCAGTACTTC,CASSQDGTVQETQYF
TRBV28,TRBJ1-1,NA,NA,TGTGCCAGCAACCCCCCTGACAGGAACACTGAAGCTTTCTTT,CASNPPDRNTEAFF
TRBV14,TRBJ2-3,NA,NA,TGTGCCAGCAGCCCCCTAACAGGGACAGATACGCAGTATTTT,CASSPLTGTDTQYF
TRBV7-2,TRBJ1-2,TRBD1,NA,TGTGCCAGCAGCCTGGGACAGGGGGTTGGTGGCTACACCTTC,CASSLGQGVGGYTF
TRBV4-1,TRBJ2-1,NA,once,TGCGCCAGCAGCCAAGATATAAGGCAGTCGTATGATGAGCAGTTCTTC,CASSQDIRQSYDEQFF
TRBV9,TRBJ2-5,TRBD2,NA,TGTGCCAGCAGCACTACTAGCGGGAGGGCCCCCGAGACCCAGTACTTC,CASSTTSGRAPETQYF
TRBV24-1,TRBJ2-1,TRBD2,NA,TGTGCCACCAGTGACCCCGGGACTAGCGGGCCCAACTACAATGAGCAGTTCTTC,CATSDPGTSGPNYNEQFF